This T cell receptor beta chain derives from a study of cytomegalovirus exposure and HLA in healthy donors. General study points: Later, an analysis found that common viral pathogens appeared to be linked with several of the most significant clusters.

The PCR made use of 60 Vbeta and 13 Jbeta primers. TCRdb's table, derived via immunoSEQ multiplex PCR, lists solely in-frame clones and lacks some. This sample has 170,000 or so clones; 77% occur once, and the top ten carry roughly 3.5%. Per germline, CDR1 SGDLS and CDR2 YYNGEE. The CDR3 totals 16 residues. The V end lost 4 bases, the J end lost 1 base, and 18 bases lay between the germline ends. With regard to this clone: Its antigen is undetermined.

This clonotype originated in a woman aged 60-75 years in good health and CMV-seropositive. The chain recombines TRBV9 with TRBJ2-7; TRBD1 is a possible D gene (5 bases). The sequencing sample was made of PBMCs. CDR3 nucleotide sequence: TGTGCCAGCAGCCCCACTGGGCAACGGACATCCTACGAGCAGTACTTC. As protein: CASSPTGQRTSYEQYF.